This T cell receptor beta chain was sequenced during a study of blood T cell repertoires in COVID-19. Study background: Collection of acute and convalescent COVID-19 samples took place in the United States, Italy and Spain. From T cells, B-cell-depleted T cells, or PBMCs came the material, which was cDNA or gDNA.

Assay used: immunoSEQ multiplex PCR; TCRdb lists only in-frame clones, some missing. The data show 340,000 or so clones, about nine tenths seen once. This clone was observed a single time. CDR3 length: 15 amino acids. CDR1 MDHEN and CDR2 SYDVKM come from the germline V gene. V dropped 4 bases and J dropped 7; count of bases not matched to a gene: 10. Input material: peripheral blood. V is TRBV28 and J is TRBJ2-4; 7 bases align to TRBD2. The source of this sequence is a man in his forties or fifties with active or convalescent COVID-19. The CDR3 protein is CASSSGGYAVNIQYF. For the CDR3, the DNA is TGTGCCAGCAGTTCCGGGGGGTATGCGGTCAACATTCAGTACTTC. The complete variable domain, with remaining parts taken from reference TRBV28 and TRBJ2-4, reads DVKVTQSSRYLVKRTGEKVFLECVQDMDHENMFWYRQDPGLGLRLIYFSYDVKMKEKGDIPEGYSVSREKKERFSLILESASTNQTSMYLCASSSGGYAVNIQYFGAGTRLSVL.